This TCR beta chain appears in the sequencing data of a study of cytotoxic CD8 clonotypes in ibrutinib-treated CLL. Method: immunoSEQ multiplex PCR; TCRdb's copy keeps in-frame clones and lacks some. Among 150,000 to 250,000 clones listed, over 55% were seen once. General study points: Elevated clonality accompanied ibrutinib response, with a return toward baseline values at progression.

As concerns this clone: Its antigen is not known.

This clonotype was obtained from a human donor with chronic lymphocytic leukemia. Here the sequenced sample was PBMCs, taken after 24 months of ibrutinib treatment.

The CDR3 DNA reads as TGTGCCAGCAGCTGGAGGGACAGGGGGACTAGCACAGATACGCAGTATTTT. It translates to CASSWRDRGTSTDTQYF. The V gene is TRBV7-8, the J gene TRBJ2-3, with TRBD1 identical over 11 bases. The V gene end was trimmed by 4 bases and the J gene end by 0 bases; junction bases not matched to a gene: 6. Per the germline V gene, CDR1 is SGHVS and CDR2 is FQNEAQ. The CDR3 covers 17 residues.